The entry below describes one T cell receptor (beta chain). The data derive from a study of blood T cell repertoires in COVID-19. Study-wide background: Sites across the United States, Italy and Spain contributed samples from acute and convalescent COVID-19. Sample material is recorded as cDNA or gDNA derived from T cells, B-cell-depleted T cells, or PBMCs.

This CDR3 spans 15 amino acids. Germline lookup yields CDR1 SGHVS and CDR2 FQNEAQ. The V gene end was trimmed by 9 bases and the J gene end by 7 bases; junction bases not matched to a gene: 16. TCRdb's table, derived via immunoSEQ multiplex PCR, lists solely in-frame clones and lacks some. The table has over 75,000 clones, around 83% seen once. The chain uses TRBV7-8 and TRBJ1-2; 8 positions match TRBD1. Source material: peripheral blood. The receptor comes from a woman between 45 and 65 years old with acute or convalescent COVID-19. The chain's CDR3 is CASRSGQGGLRGYTF. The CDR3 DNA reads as TGTGCCAGTCGGAGCGGACAGGGTGGATTACGTGGCTACACCTTC.